What follows are 16 T cell receptor beta chains derived from one specimen sequenced in a study of cytomegalovirus exposure and HLA in healthy donors. PCR was performed using 60 Vbeta and 13 Jbeta primers. TCRdb's table, derived via immunoSEQ multiplex PCR, lists solely in-frame clones and lacks some. Among some 190,000 clones listed, approximately 80% were seen once. The sequenced sample was PBMCs. The receptors originated from a man in his forties in good health and CMV-seropositive.

V usage is TRBV5-1 and J usage is TRBJ2-5; 8 positions match TRBD2. The CDR3 has 13 residues. The J segment lost 2 bases and the V segment lost 4 bases, leaving 1 base of the junction unmatched. CDR1 SGHRS and CDR2 YFSETQ come from the germline V gene. Written as DNA, the CDR3 is TGCGCCAGCAGCGGGACTAGACAAGAGACCCAGTACTTC. Residues: CASSGTRQETQYF. Full variable domain (outside the CDR3, taken from reference TRBV5-1 and TRBJ2-5): KAGVTQTPRYLIKTRGQQVTLSCSPISGHRSVSWYQQTPGQGLQFLFEYFSETQRNKGNFPGRFSGRQFSNSRSEMNVSTLELGDSALYLCASSGTRQETQYFGPGTRLLVL.

This sequence joins TRBV5-5 and TRBJ1-3, with D unresolved. CDR1 SGHKS and CDR2 YYEKEE come from the germline V gene (reference sequence). V was clipped by 4 bases and J by 4 bases, with 9 bases between them. CDR3 size: 13 residues. The chain's CDR3 is CASSTAQGNTIYF. CDR3 DNA sequence: TGTGCCAGCAGCACCGCTCAGGGAAACACCATATATTTT.

The chain recombines TRBV7-7 with TRBJ2-5; 11 bases agree with TRBD2. Germline V gene sequence: CDR1 SSHAT, CDR2 FNYEAQ (reference sequence). The CDR3 is 13 amino acids. V shed 5 bases and J 9 bases; nucleotides not matched to a gene: 5. The CDR3 here is CASSPSLAGAQYF. The CDR3 coding sequence is TGTGCCAGCAGCCCATCACTAGCGGGGGCCCAGTACTTC. The complete variable domain, with remaining parts taken from reference TRBV7-7 and TRBJ2-5, reads GAGVSQSPRYKVTKRGQDVTLRCDPISSHATLYWYQQALGQGPEFLTYFNYEAQPDKSGLPSDRFSAERPEGSISTLTIQRTEQRDSAMYRCASSPSLAGAQYFGPGTRLLVL.

The gene calls are TRBV7-2 and TRBJ2-5; possibly TRBD2 for D (5 bases). V lost 5 bases to trimming and J lost 9 bases, with 19 bases between them. The CDR3 consists of 14 residues. Germline-derived CDR1 and CDR2 are SGHTA and FQGNSA. The CDR3 protein is CASSPRSDPEAQYF. The CDR3 DNA reads TGTGCCAGCAGCCCCCGGAGTGACCCGGAGGCCCAGTACTTC.

The genes are TRBV7-2 and TRBJ2-7, with 10 bases matching TRBD2. Per the germline V gene, CDR1 is SGHTA and CDR2 is FQGNSA. This CDR3 is built from 15 residues. V shed 4 bases, J shed 2 bases, and the junction held 5 bases outside the gene matches. The CDR3 DNA follows: TGTGCCAGCAGCTCTAGCGGGAGACCCCCCTACGAGCAGTACTTC. Its translation: CASSSSGRPPYEQYF.

This clone was found a few times. The V gene is TRBV18, the J gene TRBJ1-2; 8 nucleotides line up with TRBD1. Trimming removed 3 bases from V and 7 bases from J; junction bases left unmatched: 10. This CDR3 is 15 amino acids long. The germline V gene has CDR1 KGHSH and CDR2 LQKENI. In nucleotides, the CDR3 is TGTGCCAGCTCACCCGGGGGACAGGAGACTCGTGGCTACACCTTC. Protein: CASSPGGQETRGYTF.

The chain joins TRBV28 to TRBJ1-5; D not certain. Per germline, CDR1 MDHEN and CDR2 SYDVKM. The CDR3 has 12 residues. The germline V and J ends were trimmed by 5 bases and 7 bases, with 9 bases remaining between them. Written as DNA, the CDR3 is TGTGCCAGCAGTCCAGTTAGCCAGCCCCAGCATTTT. Its protein product is CASSPVSQPQHF.

The chain carries TRBV19 and TRBJ1-3; the D is unclear. In germline, CDR1 is LNHDA, CDR2 SQIVND (reference sequence). The ends were cut back, 7 bases at V and 0 bases at J, with 10 bases in the middle. There are 14 residues in the CDR3. The CDR3 region has the DNA TGTGCCAGTAACGACAACCACTCTGGAAACACCATATATTTT. Translating gives CASNDNHSGNTIYF.

V is TRBV30 and J is TRBJ2-2; D is unclear. Germline loops: CDR1 GTSNPN, CDR2 SVGIG (reference sequence). Between the trimmed V and J ends, which lost 0 bases and 6 bases, there was a span of 14 bases. CDR3 length: 15 amino acids. This CDR3 is CAWSVNLAFSGELFF. CDR3 bases: TGTGCCTGGAGTGTAAATCTGGCTTTCTCCGGGGAGCTGTTTTTT.

The chain combines TRBV2 with TRBJ2-7; TRBD1 might be the D (6 bases). The CDR3 is 15 amino acids. Germline CDR1 SNHLY, CDR2 FYNNEI. Between the trimmed V and J ends, which lost 1 base and 3 bases, there was a span of 13 bases. The DNA for the CDR3 is TGTGCCAGCAGTGAAGGTCCCTTACAGGGCTACGAGCAGTACTTC. It encodes CASSEGPLQGYEQYF.

A few counts support this clone. V is TRBV25-1 and J is TRBJ1-1, with D perhaps matching TRBD1 (5 bases). From germline, CDR1 is MGHDK and CDR2 SYGVNS. The CDR3 contains 12 residues. The V gene lost 8 bases and the J gene lost 5 bases, with 12 bases spanning the gap. Written as DNA, the CDR3 is TGTGCCAGCCTAGGGGATGGGACTGAAGCTTTCTTT. This codes for CASLGDGTEAFF. Drawing the rest from reference TRBV25-1 and TRBJ1-1, the complete variable domain is EADIYQTPRYLVIGTGKKITLECSQTMGHDKMYWYQQDPGMELHLIHYSYGVNSTEKGDLSSESTVSRIRTEHFPLTLESARPSHTSQYLCASLGDGTEAFFGQGTRLTVV.

V gene TRBV10-3 combines with J gene TRBJ2-7; tentative D call: TRBD2 (6 bases). Germline V gene sequence: CDR1 ENHRY, CDR2 SYGVKD. V dropped 0 bases and J dropped 4 bases, with 16 bases sitting between them. The CDR3 spans 16 residues. The CDR3 region has the DNA TGTGCCATCAGTGAGTCGAACGGAGGGGTTATATACGAGCAGTACTTC. Translation: CAISESNGGVIYEQYF.

The chain combines TRBV28 with TRBJ1-4; D is unclear. CDR1 is MDHEN, CDR2 SYDVKM, per germline. The CDR3 is 15 residues long. The V gene lost 3 bases and the J gene lost 3 bases, with 11 bases spanning the gap. The CDR3 spells CASSFIGSANEKLFF. As DNA, the CDR3 is TGTGCCAGCAGTTTTATCGGGTCAGCTAATGAAAAACTGTTTTTT.

This clone has only a few counts. V is TRBV4-1 and J is TRBJ2-1; TRBD1 matches at 9 bases. Germline trimming cut 5 bases from V and 9 bases from J; bases unmatched to any gene: 11. There are 15 residues in the CDR3. CDR1 MGHRA and CDR2 YSYEKL come from the germline V gene. The chain's CDR3 is CASSTSGTGYSEQFF. The CDR3 DNA reads as TGCGCCAGCAGCACATCCGGGACAGGGTATAGTGAGCAGTTCTTC.

CDR3 DNA sequence: TGTGCCAGCAGCGCAGGTATCGACGAGCAGTACTTC. Translation: CASSAGIDEQYF. The chain recombines TRBV9 with TRBJ2-7; no reliable D call. There are 12 residues in the CDR3. Germline V gene lookup returns CDR1 SGDLS and CDR2 YYNGEE. V gave up 3 bases and J gave up 5 bases, with 9 bases separating them. The complete variable domain, with remaining parts taken from reference TRBV9 and TRBJ2-7, reads DSGVTQTPKHLITATGQRVTLRCSPRSGDLSVYWYQQSLDQGLQFLIQYYNGEERAKGNILERFSAQQFPDLHSELNLSSLELGDSALYFCASSAGIDEQYFGPGTRLTVT.

V is TRBV4-1 and J is TRBJ1-1; weak D call: TRBD1 (5 bases). V was clipped by 0 bases and J by 7 bases, with 24 bases between them. The germline V gene encodes CDR1 MGHRA and CDR2 YSYEKL. This CDR3 region has 18 residues. The CDR3 DNA reads TGCGCCAGCAGCCAAGACGCGCTGACCTACGGGGGGACGGTTGAAGCTTTCTTT. Amino acids: CASSQDALTYGGTVEAFF.